The 15 T cell receptor beta chains in this list originate from one sample, sequenced in a study of CD8+CD57+ T cells in acquired aplastic anemia. CD8+CD57+ cell expansion, shown by flow cytometry, had occurred in the patients selected for sequencing. The use of genomic DNA as template underpinned the TCR beta VDJ and CDR3 profiling. Each CDR3 protein is one row after TCRdb ran MiXCR on the reads. The sample consists of about 150,000 distinct CDR3 sequences, about 48% of them appearing once. The sample was sorted CD4+, CD8+, or CD8+CD57+ T cells (not recorded which) from PBMCs. Receptors originate from a human donor with aplastic anemia.

This clonotype came up once. V usage is TRBV7-3 and J usage is TRBJ1-1; 8 bases fit TRBD1. Germline V lookup: CDR1 SGHTA, CDR2 FQGTGA. The CDR3 contains 15 residues. The V and J ends lost 2 bases and 3 bases, in that order; junction bases with no gene match: 5. The CDR3: CASSLAQGAHTEAFF. CDR3 DNA sequence: TGTGCCAGCAGCTTAGCCCAGGGGGCGCACACTGAAGCTTTCTTT.

This clonotype was detected many times. The genes are TRBV10-2 and TRBJ2-3, with D uncertain. The V and J ends lost 3 bases and 4 bases respectively, with 5 bases between them. The CDR3 runs to 12 residues. CDR1 is WSHSY, CDR2 SAAADI, per germline. The CDR3 sequence is CASSDPPDTQYF. The CDR3 nucleotides read TGCGCCAGCAGTGACCCCCCAGATACGCAGTATTTT.

V usage is TRBV2 and J usage is TRBJ1-6, with D possibly being TRBD1 (6 bases). This CDR3 contains 12 residues. Germline V gene lookup returns CDR1 SNHLY and CDR2 FYNNEI. V gave up 6 bases and J gave up 13 bases, with 13 bases separating them. The CDR3 DNA sequence: TGTGCCAGCAGAACAGGGAGTAGGCCCCTCCACTTT. Translating it yields CASRTGSRPLHF.

Concerning this clonotype: A read error may be the cause here, since a much bigger clone is one base away. The chain employs TRBV25-1 and TRBJ1-4, with D tentatively TRBD1 (5 bases). Trimming left V 2 bases short and J 12 bases short, with 13 bases between. Germline assignment: CDR1 MGHDK and CDR2 SYGVNS. CDR3 size: 13 residues. DNA of the CDR3: TGTGCCAGCAGTGAAGGGGCAGTTGGGGAACTGTTTTTT. Its protein product is CASSEGAVGELFF. The full variable domain, with the rest looked up from reference TRBV25-1 and TRBJ1-4, is EADIYQTPRYLVIGTGKKITLECSQTMGHDKMYWYQQDPGMELHLIHYSYGVNSTEKGDLSSESTVSRIRTEHFPLTLESARPSHTSQYLCASSEGAVGELFFGSGTQLSVL.

The genes are TRBV24-1 and TRBJ2-5; weak D call: TRBD2 (6 bases). Trimming pared 3 bases from V and 9 bases from J, leaving 10 bases between. The CDR3 extends over 12 amino acids. Looked up from germline, CDR1 is KGHDR and CDR2 is SFDVKD. The CDR3 DNA is TGTGCCACCAGTGATCCACCGGGGGCCCAGTACTTC. Protein sequence: CATSDPPGAQYF.

This clonotype was counted a few times. V is TRBV15 and J is TRBJ1-2; TRBD1 aligns across 8 bases. The J segment lost 6 bases and the V segment lost 0 bases, leaving 3 bases of the junction unmatched. The CDR3 length is 14 residues. Germline CDR1 LNHNV, CDR2 YYDKDF (reference sequence). Written as DNA, the CDR3 is TGTGCCACCAGCAGAGACCCAGGGGGCGATGGCTACACCTTC. Its protein product is CATSRDPGGDGYTF.

V gene TRBV11-2 combines with J gene TRBJ2-1, with 11 bases that match TRBD2. Germline values: CDR1 SGHAT, CDR2 FQNNGV. CDR3 size: 16 residues. The trim removed 3 bases at V and 8 bases at J, leaving 9 bases unmatched. The CDR3 coding sequence is TGTGCCAGCAGCTTCGGATCTAGCGGGGGGCGGGATGAGCAGTTCTTC. This translates into CASSFGSSGGRDEQFF.

This clonotype was observed at least ten times. The chain couples TRBV6-1 to TRBJ2-7; 14 bases are shared with TRBD2. The CDR3 length is 16 residues. Looked up from germline, CDR1 is MNHNS and CDR2 is SASEGT. Trimming removed 5 bases from V and 4 bases from J; junction bases left unmatched: 7. CDR3 residues: CASSPLGLAGGYEQYF. CDR3 sequence (DNA): TGTGCCAGCAGTCCCCTCGGACTAGCGGGGGGATACGAGCAGTACTTC.

The rearrangement joins TRBV19 to TRBJ1-2, with 7 bases that match TRBD1. CDR3 length: 15 residues. Per the germline V gene, CDR1 is LNHDA and CDR2 is SQIVND (reference sequence). With V trimmed by 5 bases and J by 5 bases, 11 bases remained unmatched. The CDR3 loop reads CASSPRGDSFYGYTF. The CDR3 DNA sequence: TGTGCCAGTAGTCCCCGGGGGGACAGCTTTTATGGCTACACCTTC.

The gene calls are TRBV5-6 and TRBJ2-1; possibly TRBD2 for D (5 bases). V dropped 6 bases and J dropped 4 bases, with 11 bases sitting between them. The CDR3 sequence is 13 residues long. The germline V gene has CDR1 SGHDT and CDR2 YYEEEE. The CDR3 region is CASTLRAYNEQFF. In nucleotides, the CDR3 is TGTGCCAGCACCCTGAGGGCGTACAATGAGCAGTTCTTC.

Notes on this clonotype: A much larger clone lies a single base off, so this may be a read error. The rearrangement links TRBV4-3 to TRBJ1-2; D possibly corresponds to TRBD1 (5 bases). This CDR3 is built from 16 residues. Germline loops: CDR1 LGHNA, CDR2 YSLEER. Trimming cost V 0 bases and J 6 bases, with 17 bases left between them. The CDR3 sequence: CASSQDKQVRTDGYTF. The DNA for the CDR3 is TGCGCCAGCAGCCAAGATAAACAGGTCCGCACCGATGGCTACACCTTC.

The chain recombines TRBV24-1 with TRBJ1-1; maybe TRBD1 (5 bases). The V and J ends lost 8 bases and 3 bases respectively, with 21 bases between them. The CDR3 sequence is 16 residues long. CDR1 and CDR2 from the germline V gene are KGHDR and SFDVKD. The CDR3 region has the DNA TGTGCCACCACATTCGATGGTAGAGGGGAGGACACTGAAGCTTTCTTT. It translates to CATTFDGRGEDTEAFF.

This chain links TRBV7-2 with TRBJ1-6; D perhaps matches TRBD1 (6 bases). The length of the CDR3 is 15 residues. Germline loops: CDR1 SGHTA, CDR2 FQGNSA. Deletions cut 7 bases from V and 4 bases from J, with 14 bases between. DNA of the CDR3: TGTGCCAGCATGCCGGACAGTACTTATAATTCACCCCTCCACTTT. Residues: CASMPDSTYNSPLHF.

This clonotype appeared many times. The CDR3 DNA sequence: TGTGCCAGCAGTTTAGCGCAGGAGGGGGAAGCGGAGACCCAGTACTTC. This gives the protein CASSLAQEGEAETQYF. V gene TRBV12-3 or TRBV12-4 combines with J gene TRBJ2-5; D may match TRBD1 or TRBD2 (6 bases each). V was trimmed by 0 bases and J by 5 bases, leaving 16 bases between them. The CDR3 is 16 residues long.

V is TRBV6-1 and J is TRBJ2-7; 7 bases fit TRBD2. The CDR3 sequence is 13 residues long. With V trimmed by 6 bases and J by 5 bases, 7 bases remained unmatched. Per the germline V gene, CDR1 is MNHNS and CDR2 is SASEGT. The DNA for the CDR3 is TGTGCCAGCAGGGGAGGACTAGTCCACGAGCAGTACTTC. Protein sequence: CASRGGLVHEQYF.